The subject of this entry is one T cell receptor beta chain. What it recognizes is unknown. This sample stems from a study of PD-1 blockade in classical Hodgkin lymphoma. Stated time point: newly diagnosed, previously untreated cHL patient sample. It was PBMCs in newly diagnosed, untreated classical Hodgkin lymphoma that served as comparison. Sequencing used immunoSEQ multiplex PCR; TCRdb keeps in-frame clones, though not all of them. The table records approximately 35,000 clones, 90% to 95% of them present only once. The V gene lost 2 bases and the J gene lost 8 bases, with 15 bases spanning the gap. CDR3 length: 14 amino acids. CDR1 and CDR2 (germline): ENHRY, SYGVKD. Points from the study as a whole: Although disease activity or prior therapy may be involved, causes of the repertoire differences remain undefined. When set against healthy donors, newly diagnosed patients were reported to show lower baseline TCR diversity.

The TCR comes from a human donor with classical Hodgkin lymphoma. The sample was peripheral blood mononuclear cells (PBMCs). V is TRBV10-3 and J is TRBJ1-2, with D possibly being TRBD1 (6 bases). The CDR3 here is CAISELQQGKGYTF. The CDR3 region has the DNA TGTGCCATCAGTGAGCTACAGCAGGGGAAAGGCTACACCTTC.